The entry below describes one TCR beta chain. The record originates from a study of shared clonotypes between healthy human individuals. The donor cohort consisted entirely of Caucasian adults residing in Nashville, Tennessee. Each sorted subset replicate got 200 ng genomic DNA, approximately 27,000 genomes. As originally analysed: ImmunoSEQ yielded junction-only sequences lacking quality scores, so filtering differed. Sequencing used immunoSEQ multiplex PCR; TCRdb keeps in-frame clones, though not all of them. From that table come the V and J calls and clone size; the DNA was used to work out D and trimming. The data contain more than 500,000 clones, about 96% of them singletons. Sequenced: naive CD4+ T cells sorted from blood. Subset given: CD45RA+ positively selected. The source is a woman in her thirties in good health.

CDR3: CASSPLIGDRDTEAFF. In DNA, the CDR3 is TGTGCCAGCTCACCACTTATTGGGGACAGAGACACTGAAGCTTTCTTT. The rearrangement links TRBV18 to TRBJ1-1; 7 bases are a match to TRBD1. The CDR3 loop spans 16 amino acids. The V segment lost 1 base and the J segment 3 bases; nucleotides outside the gene matches: 8. Germline V CDR1 and CDR2: KGHSH, LQKENI.